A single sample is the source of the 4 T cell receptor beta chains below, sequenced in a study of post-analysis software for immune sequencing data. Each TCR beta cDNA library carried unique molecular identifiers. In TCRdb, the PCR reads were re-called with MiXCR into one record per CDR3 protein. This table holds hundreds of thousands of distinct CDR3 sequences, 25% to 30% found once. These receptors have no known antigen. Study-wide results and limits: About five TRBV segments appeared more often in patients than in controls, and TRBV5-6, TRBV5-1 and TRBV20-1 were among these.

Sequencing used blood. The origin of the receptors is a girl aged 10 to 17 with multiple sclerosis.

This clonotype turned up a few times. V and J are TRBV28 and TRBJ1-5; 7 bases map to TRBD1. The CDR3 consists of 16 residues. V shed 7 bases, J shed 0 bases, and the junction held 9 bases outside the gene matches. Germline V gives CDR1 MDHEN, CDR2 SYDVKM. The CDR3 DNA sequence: TGTGCCAGCAAGACCACCGGGACAGATAGCAATCAGCCCCAGCATTTT. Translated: CASKTTGTDSNQPQHF.

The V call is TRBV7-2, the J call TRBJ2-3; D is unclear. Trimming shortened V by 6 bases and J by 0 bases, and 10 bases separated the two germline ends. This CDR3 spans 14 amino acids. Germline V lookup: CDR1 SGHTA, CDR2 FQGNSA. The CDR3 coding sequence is TGTGCCAGCAGGATTGGTCCTAGCACAGATACGCAGTATTTT. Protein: CASRIGPSTDTQYF. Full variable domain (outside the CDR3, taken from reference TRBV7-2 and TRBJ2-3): GAGVSQSPSNKVTEKGKDVELRCDPISGHTALYWYRQSLGQGLEFLIYFQGNSAPDKSGLPSDRFSAERTGGSVSTLTIQRTQQEDSAVYLCASRIGPSTDTQYFGPGTRLTVL.

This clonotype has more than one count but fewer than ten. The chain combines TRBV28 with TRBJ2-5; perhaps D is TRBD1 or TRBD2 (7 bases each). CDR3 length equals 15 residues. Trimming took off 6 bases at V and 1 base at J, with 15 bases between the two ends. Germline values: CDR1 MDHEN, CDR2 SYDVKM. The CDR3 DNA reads TGTGCCAGCAGCCTCAGGGGGAGGGTCCAAGAGACCCAGTACTTC. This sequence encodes CASSLRGRVQETQYF.

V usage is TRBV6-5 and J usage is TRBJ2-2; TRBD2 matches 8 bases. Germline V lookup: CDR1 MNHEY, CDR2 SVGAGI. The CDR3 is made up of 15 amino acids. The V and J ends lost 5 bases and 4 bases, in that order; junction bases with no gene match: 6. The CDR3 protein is CASSPSGSPTGELFF. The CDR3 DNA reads TGTGCCAGCAGTCCCAGCGGGAGCCCCACCGGGGAGCTGTTTTTT.